This entry features one TCR beta chain sequence. V was cut by 3 bases and J by 8 bases, with 22 bases left in between. CDR1 and CDR2 (germline): KGHSH, LQKENI. CDR3 length: 17 residues. Sample treatment: about 20 received Ad26.COV2.S at low or high dose, single or two shots; roughly five received placebo; per-sample allocation not given. Samples came from day 63 after the first vaccine or placebo injection. The sample belongs to a study of Ad26.COV2.S vaccination and SARS-CoV-2 variants. Looking at the study overall: Once or twice, 56 days apart, Ad26.COV2.S was delivered intramuscularly.

The assay was immunoSEQ multiplex PCR, and TCRdb's table has in-frame clones only and misses some. The sample has under 250,000 clones, roughly 87% seen once. The receptor's source is a person aged 18 to 65 who received the Ad26.COV2.S COVID-19 vaccine or a placebo. The material was peripheral blood, obtained in a trial of Ad26.COV2.S vaccine versus placebo. The chain uses TRBV18 and TRBJ1-4, with a possible D match to TRBD1 (5 bases). CDR3 coding DNA: TGTGCCAGCTCACCCAGACGAAAGGGGAGAGAAGAGGAAAAACTGTTTTTT. Translating it yields CASSPRRKGREEEKLFF.